These T cell receptor beta chains were read from a single sample in a study of CXCR3-negative and CXCR3-positive naive CD8 T cells. With the 5' RACE reads reprocessed, TCRdb shows one record per CDR3 protein and no DNA. Across over 100,000 distinct CDR3 sequences, the top ten clones capture 0.41% of the sample. Sequencing used naive CXCR3+ CD8+ T cells from blood. These receptors all come from a human donor in good health. Some clones in this sample may be carry-over from other donors' samples. Both conserved end residues are part of each CDR3. Fields, in order: J gene, V gene, CDR3 protein.

j_call: TRBJ1-5
v_call: TRBV7-2
cdr3_aa: CASSGVGGGNQPQHF

j_call: TRBJ2-2
v_call: TRBV6-5
cdr3_aa: CASSLQIPGELFF

j_call: TRBJ2-5
v_call: TRBV7-7
cdr3_aa: CASSLNPGPRETQYF

j_call: TRBJ2-3
v_call: TRBV6-5
cdr3_aa: CASSYYRVADTQYF

j_call: TRBJ2-1
v_call: TRBV7-9
cdr3_aa: CASSATAGTGRYNEQFF

j_call: TRBJ2-7
v_call: TRBV3-1
cdr3_aa: CASSQDRGGREQYF

j_call: TRBJ2-1
v_call: TRBV7-9
cdr3_aa: CASSLPFFSAVHNEQFF

j_call: TRBJ2-2
v_call: TRBV6-2/TRBV6-3
cdr3_aa: CASTPWGNTGELFF

j_call: TRBJ1-1
v_call: TRBV6-1
cdr3_aa: CASIARLMNTEAFF

j_call: TRBJ2-7
v_call: TRBV28
cdr3_aa: CASTEVGASSYEQYF

j_call: TRBJ2-7
v_call: TRBV9
cdr3_aa: CASSDGTAYEQYF

j_call: TRBJ2-7
v_call: TRBV29-1
cdr3_aa: CSVVQGTDNEQYF

j_call: TRBJ2-7
v_call: TRBV14
cdr3_aa: CASSQESGQGWNEQYF

j_call: TRBJ2-1
v_call: TRBV7-2
cdr3_aa: CASSFYHNEQFF

j_call: TRBJ2-2
v_call: TRBV7-6
cdr3_aa: CASSYDIPRANTGELFF

j_call: TRBJ2-1
v_call: TRBV5-1
cdr3_aa: CASGPFAADGYNEQFF

j_call: TRBJ2-1
v_call: TRBV11-2
cdr3_aa: CASSHSGWFLDNEQFF

j_call: TRBJ1-6
v_call: TRBV2
cdr3_aa: CASRQNRETYNSPLHF

j_call: TRBJ2-7
v_call: TRBV4-3
cdr3_aa: CASSQDLSAPSYEQYF

j_call: TRBJ2-5
v_call: TRBV6-6
cdr3_aa: CASSYSRGGERAEETQYF

j_call: TRBJ2-7
v_call: TRBV2
cdr3_aa: CASSEWSGAYEQYF

j_call: TRBJ2-7
v_call: TRBV27
cdr3_aa: CASSFSGVEYEQYF

j_call: TRBJ1-2
v_call: TRBV20-1
cdr3_aa: CSARDFGSYGYTF

j_call: TRBJ2-7
v_call: TRBV29-1
cdr3_aa: CSVYDRDFGYEQYF

j_call: TRBJ2-3
v_call: TRBV7-8
cdr3_aa: CASSLSQQEADTQYF

j_call: TRBJ1-1
v_call: TRBV29-1
cdr3_aa: CSVDGALGRGSWYTEAFF

j_call: TRBJ2-1
v_call: TRBV20-1
cdr3_aa: CSASDLAGVDEQFF

j_call: TRBJ2-1
v_call: TRBV29-1
cdr3_aa: CSVEGRKRYNEQFF

j_call: TRBJ1-6
v_call: TRBV5-1
cdr3_aa: CASSLFPTHEDSPLHF